The 10 T cell receptor beta chains in this list originate from one sample, sequenced in a study of early T cells in non-severe SARS-CoV-2 infection. One entry per CDR3 protein results from TCRdb running MiXCR on the 5' RACE reads. This repertoire shows some 51,000 distinct CDR3 sequences, just under 15% found once; its top ten account for approximately 9.1%. The sample in question was whole blood, obtained at baseline. All receptors come from an adult who was a healthcare worker with PCR-confirmed SARS-CoV-2 infection or an uninfected control (not recorded which).

The chain recombines TRBV11-2 with TRBJ2-5; 11 positions agree with TRBD2. V lost 1 base to trimming and J lost 3 bases; unmatched junction nucleotides: 4. Germline loops: CDR1 SGHAT, CDR2 FQNNGV. This CDR3 region has 16 residues. CDR3 protein: CASSLVAGGPEETQYF. In nucleotides, the CDR3 is TGTGCCAGCAGCTTAGTAGCGGGGGGGCCGGAAGAGACCCAGTACTTC.

This clonotype showed up just a few times. The chain links TRBV10-1 to TRBJ1-6, with D tentatively TRBD1 (6 bases). V shed 6 bases and J shed 7 bases, with 16 bases lying between them. Per the germline V gene, CDR1 is WNHNN and CDR2 is SYGVQD (reference sequence). The CDR3 extends over 15 amino acids. CDR3 nucleotide sequence: TGCGCCAGCAGACAGGGAAAGAACTCAAATTCACCCCTCCACTTT. This sequence encodes CASRQGKNSNSPLHF.

This clonotype has just a few counts. V and J are TRBV11-2 and TRBJ1-6; 7 positions agree with TRBD1. The V gene end was trimmed by 5 bases and the J gene end by 7 bases; junction bases not matched to a gene: 17. Germline V lookup: CDR1 SGHAT, CDR2 FQNNGV. The CDR3 loop spans 18 amino acids. The CDR3 sequence: CASSLERGPWARNSPLHF. The DNA for the CDR3 is TGTGCCAGCAGCCTTGAGAGGGGGCCCTGGGCGCGGAATTCACCCCTCCACTTT.

This clonotype was picked up a small number of times. The chain recombines TRBV28 with TRBJ2-3; 8 bases align to TRBD1. J gave up 6 bases and V 4 bases, and 12 bases lay outside the gene matches. Per germline, CDR1 MDHEN and CDR2 SYDVKM. CDR3 length: 16 amino acids. For the CDR3, the DNA is TGTGCCAGCAGTTCGCGACAGGGGTTTTACCCGGATACGCAGTATTTT. It is translated as CASSSRQGFYPDTQYF.

This clonotype was observed a few times. The genes are TRBV5-1 and TRBJ2-6; unclear D gene. CDR1 SGHRS and CDR2 YFSETQ come from the germline V gene. V lost 0 bases to trimming and J lost 0 bases, with 10 bases between them. The CDR3 loop spans 17 amino acids. In nucleotides, the CDR3 is TGCGCCAGCAGCTTGGAAGGGAAGCCCTCTGGGGCCAACGTCCTGACTTTC. Amino acid sequence: CASSLEGKPSGANVLTF.

The chain employs TRBV20-1 and TRBJ2-7; TRBD2 matches 8 bases. V dropped 7 bases and J dropped 2; count of bases not matched to a gene: 7. Germline V lookup: CDR1 DFQATT, CDR2 SNEGSKA (reference sequence). The CDR3 totals 13 residues. CDR3 sequence: CSVRPGGPYEQYF. DNA of the CDR3: TGCAGTGTCAGACCGGGAGGGCCCTACGAGCAGTACTTC.

The rearrangement joins TRBV28 to TRBJ1-2; perhaps TRBD1 as D (6 bases). V was clipped by 11 bases and J by 7 bases, with 23 bases between them. Germline V gene lookup returns CDR1 MDHEN and CDR2 SYDVKM. The CDR3 is 14 residues long. In nucleotides, the CDR3 is TGTGCCGTTATGGAGGGGGTTGGTAATCTTGGCTACACCTTC. Residues: CAVMEGVGNLGYTF.

This clonotype was recorded at least ten times. The chain employs TRBV10-3 and TRBJ2-5, with 7 positions matching TRBD1. The CDR3 consists of 13 residues. CDR1 ENHRY and CDR2 SYGVKD come from the germline V gene. V dropped 5 bases and J dropped 5; count of bases not matched to a gene: 5. Here the CDR3 DNA reads TGTGCCATCAGTCAAGGGGGCGCGGAGACCCAGTACTTC. This codes for CAISQGGAETQYF.

This clonotype was seen a handful of times. This chain connects TRBV6-5 to TRBJ2-7; D possibly matches TRBD1 or TRBD2 (5 bases each). The CDR3 extends over 16 amino acids. The germline V and J ends were trimmed by 6 bases and 0 bases, with 18 bases remaining between them. Germline assignment: CDR1 MNHEY and CDR2 SVGAGI. In DNA form, the CDR3 reads TGTGCCAGCAGCCGTAACCGGGACGGCTACTCCTACGAGCAGTACTTC. Protein sequence: CASSRNRDGYSYEQYF.

There are a few counts of this clonotype. The rearrangement uses TRBV20-1 and TRBJ1-5; 8 positions agree with TRBD1. The ends lost 3 bases at V and 7 bases at J; junction bases unmatched: 5. Germline CDR1 is DFQATT and CDR2 is SNEGSKA (reference sequence). The CDR3 spans 13 residues. The CDR3 DNA is TGCAGTGCTAGCAGGGGGCAGGGCCAGCCCCAGCATTTT. Protein product: CSASRGQGQPQHF.